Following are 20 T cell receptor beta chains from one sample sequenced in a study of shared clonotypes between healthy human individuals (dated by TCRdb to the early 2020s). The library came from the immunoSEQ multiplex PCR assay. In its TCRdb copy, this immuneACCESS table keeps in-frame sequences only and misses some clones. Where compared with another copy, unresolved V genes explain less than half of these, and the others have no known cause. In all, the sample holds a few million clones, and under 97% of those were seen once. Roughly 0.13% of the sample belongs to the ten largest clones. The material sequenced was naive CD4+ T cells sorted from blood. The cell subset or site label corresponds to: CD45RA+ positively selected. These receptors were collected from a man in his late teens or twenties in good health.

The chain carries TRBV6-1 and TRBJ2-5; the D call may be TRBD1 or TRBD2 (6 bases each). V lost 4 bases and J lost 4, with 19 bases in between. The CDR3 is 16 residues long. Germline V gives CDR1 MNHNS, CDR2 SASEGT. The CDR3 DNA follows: TGTGCCAGCAGTGTCTTACAGGGTGGGGGAGGAGAGACCCAGTACTTC. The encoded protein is CASSVLQGGGGETQYF.

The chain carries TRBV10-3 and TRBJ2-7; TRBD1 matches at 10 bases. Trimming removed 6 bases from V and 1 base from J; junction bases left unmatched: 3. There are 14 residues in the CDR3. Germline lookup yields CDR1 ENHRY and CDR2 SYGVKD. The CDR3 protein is CAIRGTGDSYEQYF. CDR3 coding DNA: TGTGCCATCAGAGGGACAGGGGATTCCTACGAGCAGTACTTC.

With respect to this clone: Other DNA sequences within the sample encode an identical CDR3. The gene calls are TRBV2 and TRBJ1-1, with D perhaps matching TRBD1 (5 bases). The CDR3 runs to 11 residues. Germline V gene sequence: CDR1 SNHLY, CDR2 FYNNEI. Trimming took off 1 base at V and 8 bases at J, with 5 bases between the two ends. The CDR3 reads CASSEEGEAFF. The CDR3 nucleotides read TGTGCCAGCAGTGAAGAGGGGGAAGCTTTCTTT. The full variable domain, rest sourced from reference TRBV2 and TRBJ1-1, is EPEVTQTPSHQVTQMGQEVILRCVPISNHLYFYWYRQILGQKVEFLVSFYNNEISEKSEIFDDQFSVERPDGSNFTLKIRSTKLEDSAMYFCASSEEGEAFFGQGTRLTVV.

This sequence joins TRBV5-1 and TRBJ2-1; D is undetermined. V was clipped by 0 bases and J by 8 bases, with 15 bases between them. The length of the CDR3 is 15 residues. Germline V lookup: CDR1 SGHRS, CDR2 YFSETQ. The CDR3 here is CASSLVTGGNHEQFF. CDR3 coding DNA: TGCGCCAGCAGCTTGGTAACCGGTGGGAACCATGAGCAGTTCTTC.

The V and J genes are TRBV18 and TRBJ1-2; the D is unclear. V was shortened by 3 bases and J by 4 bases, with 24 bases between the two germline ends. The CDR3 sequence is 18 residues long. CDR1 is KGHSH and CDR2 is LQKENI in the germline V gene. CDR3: CASSPGPYHQVSSYGYTF. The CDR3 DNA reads TGTGCCAGCTCACCCGGACCCTACCACCAGGTATCTTCCTATGGCTACACCTTC.

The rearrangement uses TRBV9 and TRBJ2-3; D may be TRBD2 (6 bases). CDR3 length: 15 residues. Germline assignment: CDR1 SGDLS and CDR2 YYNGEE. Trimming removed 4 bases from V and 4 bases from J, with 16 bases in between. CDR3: CASSSGGPGADTQYF. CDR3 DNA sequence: TGTGCCAGCAGCTCCGGAGGGCCGGGGGCAGATACGCAGTATTTT.

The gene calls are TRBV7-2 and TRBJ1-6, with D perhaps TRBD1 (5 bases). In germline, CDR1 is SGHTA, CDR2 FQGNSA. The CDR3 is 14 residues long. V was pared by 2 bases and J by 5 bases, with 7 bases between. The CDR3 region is CASSLQGHNSPLHF. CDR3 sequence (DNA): TGTGCCAGCAGCTTACAGGGTCATAATTCACCCCTCCACTTT.

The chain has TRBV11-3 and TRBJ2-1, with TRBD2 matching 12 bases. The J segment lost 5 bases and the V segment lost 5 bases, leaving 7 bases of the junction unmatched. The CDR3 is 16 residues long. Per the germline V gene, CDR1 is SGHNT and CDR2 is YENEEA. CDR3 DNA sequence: TGTGCCAGCAGCCGTGGACTAGCGGGAACCCACAATGAGCAGTTCTTC. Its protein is CASSRGLAGTHNEQFF.

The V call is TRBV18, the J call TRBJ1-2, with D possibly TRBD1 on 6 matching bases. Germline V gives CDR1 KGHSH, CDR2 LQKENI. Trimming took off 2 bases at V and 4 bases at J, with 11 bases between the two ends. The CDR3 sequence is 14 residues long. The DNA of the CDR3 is TGTGCCAGCTCACCAGGGGACACAGCCTATGGCTACACCTTC. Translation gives CASSPGDTAYGYTF.

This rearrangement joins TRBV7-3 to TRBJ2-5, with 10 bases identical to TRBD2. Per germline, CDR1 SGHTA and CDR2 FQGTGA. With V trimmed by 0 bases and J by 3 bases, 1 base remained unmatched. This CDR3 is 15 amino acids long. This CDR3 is CASSLTGLAEETQYF. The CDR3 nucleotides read TGTGCCAGCAGCTTAACCGGACTAGCGGAAGAGACCCAGTACTTC.

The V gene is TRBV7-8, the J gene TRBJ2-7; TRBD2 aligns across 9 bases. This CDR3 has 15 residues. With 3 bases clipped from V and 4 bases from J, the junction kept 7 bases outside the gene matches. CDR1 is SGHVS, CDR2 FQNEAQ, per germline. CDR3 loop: CASSLGGRASYEQYF. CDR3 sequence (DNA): TGTGCCAGCAGCTTGGGCGGGAGGGCCTCGTACGAGCAGTACTTC.

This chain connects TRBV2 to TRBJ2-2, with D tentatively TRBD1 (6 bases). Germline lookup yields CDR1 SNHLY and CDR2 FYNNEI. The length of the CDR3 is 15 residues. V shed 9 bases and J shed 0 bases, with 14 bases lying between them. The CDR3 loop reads CASTVQGSNTGELFF. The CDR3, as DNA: TGTGCCAGTACAGTACAGGGATCGAACACCGGGGAGCTGTTTTTT.

The CDR3 DNA follows: TGTGCCACCACTGGTTCCCTTCTTCGACAGGGCGGTCAGCCCCAGCATTTT. Its translation: CATTGSLLRQGGQPQHF. The gene calls are TRBV10-3 and TRBJ1-5; 7 bases line up with TRBD1. V gave up 10 bases and J gave up 6 bases; unmatched junction bases: 21. The germline V gene has CDR1 ENHRY and CDR2 SYGVKD. CDR3 length equals 17 residues.

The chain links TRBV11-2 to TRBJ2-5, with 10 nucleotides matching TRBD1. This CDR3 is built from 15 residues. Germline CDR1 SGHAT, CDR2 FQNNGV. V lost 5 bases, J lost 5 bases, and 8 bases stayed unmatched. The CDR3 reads CASSRGQGVRETQYF. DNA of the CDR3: TGTGCCAGCAGCCGTGGACAGGGGGTTCGGGAGACCCAGTACTTC. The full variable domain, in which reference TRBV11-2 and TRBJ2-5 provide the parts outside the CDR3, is EAGVAQSPRYKIIEKRQSVAFWCNPISGHATLYWYQQILGQGPKLLIQFQNNGVVDDSQLPKDRFSAERLKGVDSTLKIQPAKLEDSAVYLCASSRGQGVRETQYFGPGTRLLVL.

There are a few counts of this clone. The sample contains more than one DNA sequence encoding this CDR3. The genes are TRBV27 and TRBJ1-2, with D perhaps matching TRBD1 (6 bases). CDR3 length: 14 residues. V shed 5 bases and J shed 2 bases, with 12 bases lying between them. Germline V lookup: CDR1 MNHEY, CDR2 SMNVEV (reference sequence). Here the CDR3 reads CASSPDSSNYGYTF. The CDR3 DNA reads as TGTGCCAGCAGTCCGGACAGTTCCAACTATGGCTACACCTTC.

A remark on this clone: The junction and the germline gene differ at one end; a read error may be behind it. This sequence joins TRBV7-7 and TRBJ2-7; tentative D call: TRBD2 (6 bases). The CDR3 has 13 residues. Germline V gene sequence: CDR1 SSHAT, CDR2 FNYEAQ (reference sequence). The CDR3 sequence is CASSLAEAGEQYF. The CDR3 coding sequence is TGTGCTAGCAGCTTAGCGGAGGCGGGCGAGCAGTACTTC.

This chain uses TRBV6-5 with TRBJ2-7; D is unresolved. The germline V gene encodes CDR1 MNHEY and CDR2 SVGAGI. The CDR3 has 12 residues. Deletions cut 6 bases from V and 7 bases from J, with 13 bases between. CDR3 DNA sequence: TGTGCCAGCAGCTCCCTAGTGAATGAGCAGTACTTC. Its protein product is CASSSLVNEQYF.

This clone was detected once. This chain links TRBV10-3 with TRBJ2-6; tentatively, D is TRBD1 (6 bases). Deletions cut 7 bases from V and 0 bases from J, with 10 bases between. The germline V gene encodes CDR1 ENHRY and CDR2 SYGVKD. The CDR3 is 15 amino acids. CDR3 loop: CAITAGVSGANVLTF. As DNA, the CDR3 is TGTGCCATCACCGCAGGGGTCTCTGGGGCCAACGTCCTGACTTTC.

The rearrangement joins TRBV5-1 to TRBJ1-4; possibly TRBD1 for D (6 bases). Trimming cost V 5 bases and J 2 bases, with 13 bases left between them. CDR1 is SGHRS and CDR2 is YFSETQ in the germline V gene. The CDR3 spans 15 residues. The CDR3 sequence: CASRLSQGTNEKLFF. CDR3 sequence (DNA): TGCGCCAGCAGGCTTTCTCAGGGGACTAATGAAAAACTGTTTTTT.

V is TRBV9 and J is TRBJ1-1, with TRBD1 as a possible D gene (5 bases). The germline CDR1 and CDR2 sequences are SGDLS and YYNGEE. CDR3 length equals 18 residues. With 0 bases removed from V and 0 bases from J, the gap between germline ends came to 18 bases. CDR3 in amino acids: CASSVEGGARGLNTEAFF. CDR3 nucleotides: TGTGCCAGCAGCGTAGAAGGAGGGGCGCGGGGACTGAACACTGAAGCTTTCTTT.